This TCR beta chain is from a study of post-analysis software for immune sequencing data. At the level of the study: There were relapsing-remitting, secondary progressive and progressive-relapsing multiple sclerosis among the disease courses included. Study-wide points: Elevated frequency relative to controls characterized several TRBV segments in patients, TRBV5-6, TRBV5-1 and TRBV20-1 among them. Samples sharing a preparation batch grouped tightly together when assessed by F measure. The normalized Chao1 diversity of multiple sclerosis patients was significantly lower than that of controls.

Regarding this clonotype: What it binds is unknown.

Unique molecular identifiers tagged the TCR beta cDNA libraries. Between about 1 and 11 million T cells gave rise to some 470,000 cDNA molecules. MiXCR, applied by TCRdb to the PCR reads, yields one record per CDR3 protein. The data hold roughly 800,000 distinct CDR3 sequences, with 53% observed a single time. The germline V gene encodes CDR1 DFQATT and CDR2 SNEGSKA (reference sequence). This CDR3 contains 14 residues. This chain uses TRBV20-1 with TRBJ2-7, with a possible D match to TRBD1 (6 bases). Matching the DNA end better, TRBJ2-5 makes the J call doubtful. This clonotype was sampled from a girl aged 10 to 17 with multiple sclerosis. Material for sequencing was blood. DNA for the CDR3: TGCAGTGCTAGGGTATCTCAGGGGCGAGAGACCCAGTACTTC. Translation gives CSARVSQGRETQYF.